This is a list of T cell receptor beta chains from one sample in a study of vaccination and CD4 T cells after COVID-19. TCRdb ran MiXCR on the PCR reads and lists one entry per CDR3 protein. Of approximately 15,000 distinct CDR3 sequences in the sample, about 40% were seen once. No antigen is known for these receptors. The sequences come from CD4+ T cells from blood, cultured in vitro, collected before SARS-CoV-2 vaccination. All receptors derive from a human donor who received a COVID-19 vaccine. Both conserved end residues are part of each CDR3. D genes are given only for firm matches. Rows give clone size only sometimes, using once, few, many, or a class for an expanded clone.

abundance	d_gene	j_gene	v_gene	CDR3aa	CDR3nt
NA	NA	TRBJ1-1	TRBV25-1	CASSEPGGGMNTEAFF	TGTGCCAGCAGTGAACCGGGGGGAGGGATGAACACTGAAGCTTTCTTT
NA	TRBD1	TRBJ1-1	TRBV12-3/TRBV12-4	CASRGTGGGTEAFF	TGTGCCAGCAGAGGGACAGGGGGAGGTACTGAAGCTTTCTTT
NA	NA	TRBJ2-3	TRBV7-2	CASSRNTDTQYF	TGTGCCAGCAGCCGTAACACAGATACGCAGTATTTT
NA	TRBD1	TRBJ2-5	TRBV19	CASSISDRGWETQYF	TGTGCCAGTAGTATTTCGGACAGGGGTTGGGAGACCCAGTACTTC
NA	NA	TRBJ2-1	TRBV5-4	CASSPIAADYNEQFF	TGTGCCAGCAGCCCGATCGCGGCAGACTACAATGAGCAGTTCTTC
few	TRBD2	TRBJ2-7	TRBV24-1	CATSAHGGDGTYEQYF	TGTGCCACCAGTGCACATGGGGGGGACGGGACCTACGAGCAGTACTTC
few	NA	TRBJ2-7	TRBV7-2	CASSPTGKPYEQYF	TGTGCCAGCAGCCCCACCGGGAAACCCTACGAGCAGTACTTC
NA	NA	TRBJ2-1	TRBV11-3	CASSSPRIGASYNEQFF	TGTGCCAGCAGCTCCCCGAGAATCGGGGCCTCCTACAATGAGCAGTTCTTC
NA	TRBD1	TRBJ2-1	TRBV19	CASSNDRDRGNEQFF	TGTGCCAGTAGTAACGACAGGGATCGTGGCAATGAGCAGTTCTTC
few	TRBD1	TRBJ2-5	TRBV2	CASSNRGRRETQYF	TGTGCCAGCAGTAACAGGGGGCGACGCGAGACCCAGTACTTC